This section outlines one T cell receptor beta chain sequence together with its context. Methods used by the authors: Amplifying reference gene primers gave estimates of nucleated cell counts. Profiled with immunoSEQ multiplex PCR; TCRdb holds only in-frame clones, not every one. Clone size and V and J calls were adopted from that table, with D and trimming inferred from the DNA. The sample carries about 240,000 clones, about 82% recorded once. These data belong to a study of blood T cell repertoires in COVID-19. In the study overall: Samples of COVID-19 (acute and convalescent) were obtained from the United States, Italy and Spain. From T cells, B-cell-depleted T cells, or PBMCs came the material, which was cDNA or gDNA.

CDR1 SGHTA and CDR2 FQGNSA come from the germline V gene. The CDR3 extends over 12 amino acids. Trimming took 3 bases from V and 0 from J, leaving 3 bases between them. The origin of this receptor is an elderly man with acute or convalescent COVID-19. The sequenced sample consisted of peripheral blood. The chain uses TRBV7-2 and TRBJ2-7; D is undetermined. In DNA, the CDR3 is TGTGCCAGCAGCTTCCACTCCTACGAGCAGTACTTC. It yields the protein CASSFHSYEQYF.